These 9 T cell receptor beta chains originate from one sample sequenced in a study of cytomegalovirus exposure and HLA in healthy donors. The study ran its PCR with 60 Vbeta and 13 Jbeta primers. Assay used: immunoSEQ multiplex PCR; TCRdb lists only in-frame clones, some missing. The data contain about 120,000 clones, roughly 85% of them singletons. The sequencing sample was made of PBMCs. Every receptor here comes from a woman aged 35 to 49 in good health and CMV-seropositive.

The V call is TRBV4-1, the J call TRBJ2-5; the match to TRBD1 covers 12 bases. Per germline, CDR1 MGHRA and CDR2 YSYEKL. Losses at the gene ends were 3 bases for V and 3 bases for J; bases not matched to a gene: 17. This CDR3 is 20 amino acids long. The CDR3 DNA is TGCGCCAGCAGCCACCGGTGGGACAGGGGGCTGCTAGCGGAAAAAGAGACCCAGTACTTC. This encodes CASSHRWDRGLLAEKETQYF.

CDR3: CASGAGTYQETQYF. CDR3 bases: TGTGCCAGCGGGGCGGGGACGTACCAAGAGACCCAGTACTTC. The rearrangement links TRBV2 to TRBJ2-5; a possible D gene is TRBD2 (6 bases). CDR3 length: 14 residues. CDR1 is SNHLY and CDR2 is FYNNEI in the germline V gene. V lost 8 bases, J lost 0 bases, and 13 bases lay in between.

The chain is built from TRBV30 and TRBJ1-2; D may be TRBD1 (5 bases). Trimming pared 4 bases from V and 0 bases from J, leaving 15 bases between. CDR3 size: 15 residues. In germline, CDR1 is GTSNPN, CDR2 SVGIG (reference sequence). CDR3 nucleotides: TGTGCCTGGACTCGCGGGGACGGTCCTAACTATGGCTACACCTTC. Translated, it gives CAWTRGDGPNYGYTF.

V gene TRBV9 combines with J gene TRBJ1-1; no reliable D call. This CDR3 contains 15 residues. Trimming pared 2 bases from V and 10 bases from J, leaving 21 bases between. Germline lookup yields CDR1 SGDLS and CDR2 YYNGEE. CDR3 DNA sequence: TGTGCCAGCAGCGTCCCTCTGCCGGGAGAGTGCCGAGCTTTCTTT. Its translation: CASSVPLPGECRAFF.

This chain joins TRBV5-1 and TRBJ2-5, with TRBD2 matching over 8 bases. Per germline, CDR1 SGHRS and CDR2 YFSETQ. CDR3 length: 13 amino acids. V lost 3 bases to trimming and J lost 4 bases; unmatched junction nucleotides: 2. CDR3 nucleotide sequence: TGCGCCAGCAGCTGGACTAGCAGAGAGACCCAGTACTTC. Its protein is CASSWTSRETQYF.

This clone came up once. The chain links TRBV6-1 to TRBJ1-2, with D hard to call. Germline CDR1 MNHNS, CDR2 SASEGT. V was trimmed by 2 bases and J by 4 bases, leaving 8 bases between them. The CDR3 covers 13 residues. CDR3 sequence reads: CASSERQIYGYTF. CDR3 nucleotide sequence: TGTGCCAGCAGTGAAAGACAAATCTATGGCTACACCTTC.

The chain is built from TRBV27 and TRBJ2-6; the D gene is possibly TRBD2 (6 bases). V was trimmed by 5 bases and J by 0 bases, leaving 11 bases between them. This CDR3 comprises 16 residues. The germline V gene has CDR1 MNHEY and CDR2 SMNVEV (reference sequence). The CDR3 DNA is TGTGCCAGCAGTCCGGGACTTCACTCTGGGGCCAACGTCCTGACTTTC. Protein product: CASSPGLHSGANVLTF.

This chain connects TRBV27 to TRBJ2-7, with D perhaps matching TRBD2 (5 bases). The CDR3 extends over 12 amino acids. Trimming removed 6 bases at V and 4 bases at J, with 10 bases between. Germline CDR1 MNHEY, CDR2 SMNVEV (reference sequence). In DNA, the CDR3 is TGTGCCAGCAGAAAAGAGGGATACGAGCAGTACTTC. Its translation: CASRKEGYEQYF.

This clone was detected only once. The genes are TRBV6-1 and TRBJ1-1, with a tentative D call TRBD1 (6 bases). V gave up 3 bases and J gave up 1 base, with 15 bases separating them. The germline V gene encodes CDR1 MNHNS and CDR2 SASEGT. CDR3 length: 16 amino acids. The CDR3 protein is CASSDTPGHENTEAFF. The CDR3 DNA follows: TGTGCCAGCAGTGATACTCCGGGACACGAGAACACTGAAGCTTTCTTT.